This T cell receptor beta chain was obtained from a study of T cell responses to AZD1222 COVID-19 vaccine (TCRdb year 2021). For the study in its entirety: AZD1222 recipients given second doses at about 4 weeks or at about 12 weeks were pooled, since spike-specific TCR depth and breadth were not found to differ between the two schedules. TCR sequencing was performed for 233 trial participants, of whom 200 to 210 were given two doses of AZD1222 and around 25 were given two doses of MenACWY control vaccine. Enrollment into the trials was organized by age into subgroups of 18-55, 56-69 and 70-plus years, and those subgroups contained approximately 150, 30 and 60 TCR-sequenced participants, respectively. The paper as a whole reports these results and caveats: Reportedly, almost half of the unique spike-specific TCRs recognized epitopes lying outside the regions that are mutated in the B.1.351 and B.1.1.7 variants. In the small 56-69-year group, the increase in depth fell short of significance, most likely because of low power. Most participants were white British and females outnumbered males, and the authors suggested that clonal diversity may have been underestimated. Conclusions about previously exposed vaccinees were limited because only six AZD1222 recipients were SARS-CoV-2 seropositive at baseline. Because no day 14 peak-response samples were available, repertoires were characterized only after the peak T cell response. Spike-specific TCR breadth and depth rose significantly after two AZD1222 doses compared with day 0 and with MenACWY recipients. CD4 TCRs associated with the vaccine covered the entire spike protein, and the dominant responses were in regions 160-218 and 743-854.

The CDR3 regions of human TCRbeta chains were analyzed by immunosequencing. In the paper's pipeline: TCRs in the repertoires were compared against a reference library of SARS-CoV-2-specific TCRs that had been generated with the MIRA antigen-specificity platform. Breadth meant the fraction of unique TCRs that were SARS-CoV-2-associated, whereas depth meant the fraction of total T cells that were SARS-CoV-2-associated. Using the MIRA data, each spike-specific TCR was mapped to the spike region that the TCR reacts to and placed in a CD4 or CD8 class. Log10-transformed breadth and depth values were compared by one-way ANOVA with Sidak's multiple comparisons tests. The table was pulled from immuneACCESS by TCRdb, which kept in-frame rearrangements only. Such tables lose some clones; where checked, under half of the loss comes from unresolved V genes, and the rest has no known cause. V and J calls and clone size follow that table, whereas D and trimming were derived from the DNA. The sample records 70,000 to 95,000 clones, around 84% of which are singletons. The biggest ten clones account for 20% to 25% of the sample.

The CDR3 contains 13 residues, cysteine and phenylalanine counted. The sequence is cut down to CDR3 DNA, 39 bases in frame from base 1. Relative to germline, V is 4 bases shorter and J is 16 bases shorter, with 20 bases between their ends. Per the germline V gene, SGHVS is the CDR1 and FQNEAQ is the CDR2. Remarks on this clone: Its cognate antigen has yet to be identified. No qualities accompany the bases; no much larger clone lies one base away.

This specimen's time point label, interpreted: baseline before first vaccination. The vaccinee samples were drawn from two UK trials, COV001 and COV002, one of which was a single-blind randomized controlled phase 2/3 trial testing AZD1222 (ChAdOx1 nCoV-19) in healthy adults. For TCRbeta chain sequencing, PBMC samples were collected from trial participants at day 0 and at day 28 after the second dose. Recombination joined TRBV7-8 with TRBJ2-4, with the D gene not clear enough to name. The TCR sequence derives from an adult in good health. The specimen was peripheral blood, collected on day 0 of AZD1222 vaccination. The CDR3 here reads CASSSLLYGDAYF. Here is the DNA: TGTGCCAGCAGCTCCCTCCTCTACGGCGACGCCTACTTC.